This note documents a single T cell receptor (beta chain) sequence. This clone has just a few counts. Its antigen is unknown. There are no base qualities to consult, and no much larger clone falls within one base. Each donor gave one peripheral blood draw, averaging approximately 0.11 L, which was collected into heparinised tubes. Naive, central memory, regulatory and stem cell-like memory CD4+ T cells were sorted on a BD FACSAria II using a panel including CD45RO, CCR7, CD25, CD127, CD95 and CD27. All sorted populations exceeded 95% purity. PBMCs were isolated immediately by Lymphoprep density gradient centrifugation and stained directly without culture. To minimize batch effects, samples were stained and sorted in pairs, one healthy donor with one patient per experiment. The High Capacity cDNA Reverse Transcription Kit was used to reverse transcribe all of the isolated RNA, meaning that expressed TCRB transcripts were what got sequenced. Deep immunoSEQ sequencing was applied to naive, central memory and regulatory T cell samples, giving an average of around 3.8 million total reads per sample. Sorted cells were lysed in RLT buffer, and RNA was extracted using DNase-treated RNeasy Micro or Mini kits according to cell number. Each cell subset was processed on its own to prevent cross-contamination, while patient and healthy donor samples were processed together. The immunoSEQ multiplex PCR was used to amplify TCRB sequences from cDNA, generating 87-bp fragments that spanned the CDR3 region. The amplicons were sequenced using the Illumina HiSeq platform. The authors processed their data as follows. PCR bias was corrected computationally using synthetic template baselines, and reads within Hamming distance 2 were collapsed, with unmergeable singletons discarded. Reads were aligned against IMGT so that V, D and J genes, CDR3 length and insertions or deletions at six rearrangement sites could be assigned. Clonotype counts were normalized to sorted cell number within each subset before computing true diversity and Gini coefficients with the tcR R package. Repertoire sharing was quantified using the overlap coefficient calculated on TCRB nucleotide sequences. Out-of-frame TCRB sequences from naive cells were analyzed as a proxy for the pre-selection repertoire. The clones in this table, taken by TCRdb from immuneACCESS, are in-frame only. Not every clone is retained; where verified, under half of the shortfall comes from an unresolved V gene, and the cause of the rest is unknown. That table supplies the V and J calls and clone size; D and trimming were determined from the DNA. This sample comprises roughly 250,000 clones, roughly 22% of them detected only once. Less than 0.03% of the sample is in the top ten clones.

Trimming costs V 4 bases and J 1 base, and their ends lie 20 bases apart. For CDR1 and CDR2, the germline V gene lists SGHRS and YFSETQ. The CDR3 holds 17 amino acids from the cysteine to the phenylalanine. This entry keeps only the CDR3 DNA: 51 bases, framed from base 1. This entry belongs to a study of beta chain features in type 1 diabetes (dated by TCRdb to 2017 to 2018). Describing the broader study: No differences in mean age, gender distribution, total cell number or subset yield were found between patients and healthy donors. A total of 85 million to 140 million sorted cells were examined across all samples, and the number of cells per subset was strongly correlated with RNA yield. In the study, TCRB repertoires of sorted circulating CD4+ T cell subsets from recently diagnosed type 1 diabetes patients were compared with those of matched healthy donors. Regulatory and stem cell-like memory subsets were isolated from only 8 patients and roughly eight healthy donors, whereas naive and central memory subsets came from all 30 or so donors.

Broad study findings and their caveats: Patients with type 1 diabetes made fewer insertions and deleted more nucleotides at VDJ recombination sites, implying thymic rearrangement abnormalities. Because the HLA sub-analyses included only small numbers of individuals, any influence of HLA type on TCRB rearrangement was left unresolved. Type 1 diabetes patients showed a moderate but significant shortening of TCRB CDR3 length in all four CD4+ subsets. Because cDNA was sequenced instead of genomic DNA, highly expressing activated cells could be over-represented, though the groups showed no difference in activation or CD3 levels. The naive, central memory and regulatory TCRB repertoires appeared to resemble one another more closely among patients than among healthy donors. PCR might favor shorter templates, but patient and control samples were amplified and corrected together, so any skew would affect both groups equally.

The clonotype was recovered from a woman aged 40-49 years with type 1 diabetes. The sequenced material came from naive CD4+ T cells from blood. This sample's cell subset or site label indicates: true naive CD4+ T cells. The V and J genes are TRBV5-1 and TRBJ2-5; the D segment could be TRBD1, given 6 matching bases. The DNA sequence is TGCGCCAGCAGCCCCTTACTACAGGGCCGGACCCAAGAGACCCAGTACTTC. This encodes CASSPLLQGRTQETQYF.